This record covers a single TCR beta chain. The authors reverse transcribed about 0.45 to 1 ug RNA with random hexamers. Multiplex PCR with immunoSEQ amplified the TCR beta CDR3 across 54 Vbeta and 13 Jbeta. MiXCR was run by TCRdb on the immunoSEQ multiplex PCR reads, yielding one entry per CDR3 protein. The top ten clones hold roughly 0.31% of a sample with some 120,000 distinct CDR3 sequences, just over 90% of them seen once. The record originates from a study of CD8 T cells in Susac syndrome. V was clipped by 6 bases and J by 1 base, with 6 bases between them. Germline values: CDR1 MNHEY, CDR2 SMNVEV (reference sequence). The CDR3 consists of 13 residues. CD8+ and CD4+ T cells circulating in blood were sequenced for TCR beta.

Sequenced: CD8+ T cells from PBMCs. This rearrangement joins TRBV27 to TRBJ2-2; D uncertain. The sequence was collected from a human donor with multiple sclerosis. The CDR3 loop reads CASRGVNTGELFF. The CDR3 DNA is TGTGCCAGCAGAGGAGTGAACACCGGGGAGCTGTTTTTT.